Sequencing of this T cell receptor (beta chain) was carried out in a study of blood T cell repertoires in COVID-19 (dated by TCRdb to 2018 to 2021). For the wider study: Samples from collaborators originated in the United States, Italy and Spain and spanned both the acute and convalescent phases of COVID-19. The prospective study material was composed of cDNA or gDNA derived from T cells, B-cell-depleted T cells, or PBMCs. The dataset comprised deeply sampled blood TCRbeta repertoires from subjects exposed to, actively infected with, or recovered from COVID-19. The repertoires were made available in a free public database intended to serve as a resource for research on the immune response to SARS-CoV-2. Samples were obtained from the ongoing ImmuneRACE study (first 160 participants) and from about 1,300 subjects provided by 6 global collaborators. Sample metadata almost always included a de-identified subject ID, COVID-19 status, age in years and sex. HLA class I and class II types, where available, came from metadata supplied by the sample provider rather than from assay-based typing. The paper as a whole reports these results and caveats: The quantity of clinical and demographic metadata differed by source and by participant and was supplied without curation.

With respect to this clone: Its antigen remains undetermined. The sample holds no much larger clone one base away, and base qualities are not on file.

The immunoSEQ Assay, a bias-controlled multiplex PCR, was used to amplify TCRbeta CDR3 regions from genomic DNA. The original methods were these. The number of nucleated cells in each sample was estimated by amplification of reference gene primers within the assay. To quantify the absolute abundance of each unique TCRbeta CDR3 rearrangement, sequence reads were collapsed and filtered. For each sample, productive Simpson clonality was calculated as the square root of Simpson's diversity index across productive rearrangements. In its TCRdb copy, this immuneACCESS table keeps in-frame sequences only and misses some clones. Where compared with another copy, unresolved V genes explain less than half of these, and the others have no known cause. The D gene and trimming were derived from the DNA, and the V and J assignments and clone size from that table. Here the sample has about 100,000 clones; about 77% occur a single time. The ten largest make up around 29% of the sample.

Whole blood was collected in K2EDTA tubes by collaborating institutions according to the institutions' own protocols. For TCRbeta analysis, collaborators shipped samples as frozen whole blood, isolated PBMCs, or DNA extracted from either of those sample types. CDR1 and CDR2 were assigned from the germline V gene as SGHNT and YENEEA. Spanning cysteine to phenylalanine, the CDR3 consists of 15 amino acids. Only the CDR3 region is kept as DNA, spanning 45 bases read in frame from base 1. At the junction V is shortened by 3 bases and J by 2 bases; bases outside the gene matches: 5. The TCR originated in a man aged 65 to 79 with active or convalescent COVID-19. The rearrangement joined TRBV11-3 to TRBJ2-5; 8 bases in the middle match TRBD2. The sequenced sample was peripheral blood. At the DNA level, the sequence is TGTGCCAGCAGCTTGGGCGGGGGGCCTCAAGAGACCCAGTACTTC. This gives the protein CASSLGGGPQETQYF.